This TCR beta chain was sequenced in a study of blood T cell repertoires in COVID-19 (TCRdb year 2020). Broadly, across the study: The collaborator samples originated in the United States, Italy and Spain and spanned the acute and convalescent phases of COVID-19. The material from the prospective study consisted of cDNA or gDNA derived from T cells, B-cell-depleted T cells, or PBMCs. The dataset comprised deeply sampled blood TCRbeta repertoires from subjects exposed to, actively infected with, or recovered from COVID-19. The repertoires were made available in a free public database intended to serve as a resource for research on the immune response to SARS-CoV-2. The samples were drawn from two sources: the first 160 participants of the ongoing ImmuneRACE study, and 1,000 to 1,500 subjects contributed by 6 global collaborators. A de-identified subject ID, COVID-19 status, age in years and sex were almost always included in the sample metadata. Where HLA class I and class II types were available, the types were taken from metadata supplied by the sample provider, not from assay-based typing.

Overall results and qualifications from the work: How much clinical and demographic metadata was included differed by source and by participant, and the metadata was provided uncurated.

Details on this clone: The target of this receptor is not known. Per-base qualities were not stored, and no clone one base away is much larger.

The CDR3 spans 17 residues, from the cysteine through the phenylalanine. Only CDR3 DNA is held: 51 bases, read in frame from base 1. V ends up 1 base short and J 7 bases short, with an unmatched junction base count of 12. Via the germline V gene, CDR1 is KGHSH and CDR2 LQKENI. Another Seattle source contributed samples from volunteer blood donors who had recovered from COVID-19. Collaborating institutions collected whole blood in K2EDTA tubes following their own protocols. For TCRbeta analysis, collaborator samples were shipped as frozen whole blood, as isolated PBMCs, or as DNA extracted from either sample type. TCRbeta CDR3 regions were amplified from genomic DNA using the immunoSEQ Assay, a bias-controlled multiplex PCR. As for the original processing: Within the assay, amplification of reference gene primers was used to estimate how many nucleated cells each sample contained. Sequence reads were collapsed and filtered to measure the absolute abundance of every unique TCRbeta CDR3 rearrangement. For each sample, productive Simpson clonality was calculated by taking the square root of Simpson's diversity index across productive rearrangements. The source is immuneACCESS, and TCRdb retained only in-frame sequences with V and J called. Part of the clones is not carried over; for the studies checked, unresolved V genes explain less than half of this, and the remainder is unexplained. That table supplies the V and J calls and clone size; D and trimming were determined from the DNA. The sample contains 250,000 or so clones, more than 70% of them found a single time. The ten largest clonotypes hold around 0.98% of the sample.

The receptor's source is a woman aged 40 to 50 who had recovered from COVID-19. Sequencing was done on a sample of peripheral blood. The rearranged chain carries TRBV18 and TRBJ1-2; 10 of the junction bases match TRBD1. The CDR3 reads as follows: CASSPQPPGTGDRGYTF. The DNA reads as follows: TGTGCCAGCTCACCACAACCTCCCGGGACAGGGGACCGTGGCTACACCTTC. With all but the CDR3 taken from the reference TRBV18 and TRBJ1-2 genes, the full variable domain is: NAGVMQNPRHLVRRRGQEARLRCSPMKGHSHVYWYRQLPEEGLKFMVYLQKENIIDESGMPKERFSAEFPKEGPSILRIQQVVRGDSAAYFCASSPQPPGTGDRGYTFGSGTRLTVV.